Detailed here is one T cell receptor (beta chain). Antigen unknown. Next came a second PCR, run for roughly 6 to 11 cycles, which used a sample-barcoded 5' primer along with a J-beta primer mix. Per sample, CDR3-containing paired-end reads numbered at least 2.5 million. MiXCR, applied by TCRdb to the 5' RACE reads, yields one record per CDR3 protein. The sample lists over 1,500,000 distinct CDR3 sequences; 49% were seen once. This sample is part of a study of blood T cells in healthy people across ages. CDR1 is MDHEN and CDR2 is SYDVKM in the germline V gene. The CDR3 has 16 amino acids. V lost 3 bases and J lost 1, with 15 bases in between. Notes on the study in general: The study found more naive CD4+ cells and higher diversity in long-lived than aged donors.

This clonotype was sampled from a woman between 40 and 50 years old in good health. The specimen sequenced was blood. The rearrangement joins TRBV28 to TRBJ2-5; D is perhaps TRBD2 (6 bases). CDR3 nucleotide sequence: TGTGCCAGCAGTTTGTGGACTACAGTATCCCAAGAGACCCAGTACTTC. This gives the protein CASSLWTTVSQETQYF.